This T cell receptor beta chain was observed in a study of cytomegalovirus exposure and HLA in healthy donors. Study-wide results and caveats: Using a false discovery rate of 0.05, a later analysis showed that 15,000 to 20,000 TCR beta sequences were associated with HLA alleles. Several of the most significant clusters were apparently associated with common viral pathogens in a later analysis. There were some V segments, including TRBV6-2 and TRBV6-3, excluded as indistinguishable. Evidence from a later analysis indicated that most CMV-associated TCR beta chains looked HLA-restricted.

The PCR ran on 60 Vbeta and 13 Jbeta primers. The table came from immunoSEQ multiplex PCR; TCRdb's copy has only in-frame clones and leaves some out. The data show 200,000 or so clones, under 90% seen once. Germline V lookup: CDR1 SGHAT, CDR2 FQNNGV. The V end was cut by 6 bases, the J end by 5 bases, with 14 bases between. The CDR3 extends over 13 amino acids. This clone was observed a single time. Its antigen remains unknown. The origin of this receptor is a human donor in good health. The chain joins TRBV11-2 to TRBJ2-7; a weak D match, TRBD2 (6 bases). The sequenced sample was PBMCs. Here the CDR3 DNA reads TGTGCCAGCAGGGAGGGAGTCAAGGACGAGCAGTACTTC. This encodes CASREGVKDEQYF.